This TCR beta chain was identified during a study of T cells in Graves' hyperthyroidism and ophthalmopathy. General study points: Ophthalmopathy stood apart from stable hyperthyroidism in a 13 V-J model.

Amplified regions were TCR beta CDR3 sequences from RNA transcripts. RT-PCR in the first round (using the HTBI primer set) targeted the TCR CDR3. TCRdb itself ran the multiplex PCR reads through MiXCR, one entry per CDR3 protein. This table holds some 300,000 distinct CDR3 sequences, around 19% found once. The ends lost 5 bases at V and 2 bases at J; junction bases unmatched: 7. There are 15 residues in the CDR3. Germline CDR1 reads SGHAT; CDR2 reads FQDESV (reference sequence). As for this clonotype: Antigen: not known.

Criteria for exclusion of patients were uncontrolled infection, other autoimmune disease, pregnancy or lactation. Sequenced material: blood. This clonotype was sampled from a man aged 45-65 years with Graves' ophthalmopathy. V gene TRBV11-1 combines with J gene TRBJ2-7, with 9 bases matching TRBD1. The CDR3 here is CASSRGQGGPYEQYF. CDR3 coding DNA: TGTGCCAGCAGCCGGGGACAGGGAGGCCCCTACGAGCAGTACTTC.